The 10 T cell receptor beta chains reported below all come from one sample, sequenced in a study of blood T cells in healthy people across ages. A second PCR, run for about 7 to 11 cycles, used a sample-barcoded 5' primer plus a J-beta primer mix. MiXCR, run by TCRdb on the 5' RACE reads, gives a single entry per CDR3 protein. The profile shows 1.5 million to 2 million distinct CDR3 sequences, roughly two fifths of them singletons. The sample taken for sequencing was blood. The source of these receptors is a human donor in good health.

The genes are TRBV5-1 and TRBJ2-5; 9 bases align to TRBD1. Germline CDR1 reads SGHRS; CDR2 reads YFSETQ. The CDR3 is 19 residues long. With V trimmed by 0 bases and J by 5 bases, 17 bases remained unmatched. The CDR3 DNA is TGCGCCAGCAGCTTGGATAAAACCCACCGGACAGGGGTCGGGGAGACCCAGTACTTC. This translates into CASSLDKTHRTGVGETQYF.

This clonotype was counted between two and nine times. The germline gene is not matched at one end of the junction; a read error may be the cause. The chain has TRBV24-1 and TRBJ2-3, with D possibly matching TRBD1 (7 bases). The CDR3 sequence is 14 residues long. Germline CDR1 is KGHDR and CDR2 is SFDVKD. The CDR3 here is CATSVHGGTDMQYF. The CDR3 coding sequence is TGTGCCACCAGTGTCCATGGAGGGACAGATATGCAGTATTTT.

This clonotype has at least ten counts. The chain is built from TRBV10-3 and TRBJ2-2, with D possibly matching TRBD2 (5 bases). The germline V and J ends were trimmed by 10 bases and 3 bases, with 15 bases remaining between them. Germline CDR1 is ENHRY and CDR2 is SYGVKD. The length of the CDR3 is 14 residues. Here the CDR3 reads CATLLGLDTGELFF. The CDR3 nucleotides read TGTGCCACCCTACTAGGGCTCGACACCGGGGAGCTGTTTTTT.

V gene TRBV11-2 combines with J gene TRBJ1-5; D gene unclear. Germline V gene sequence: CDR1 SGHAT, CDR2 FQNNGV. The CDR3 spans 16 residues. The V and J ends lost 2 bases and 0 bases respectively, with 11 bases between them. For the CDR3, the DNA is TGTGCCAGCAGCTTATTCCCCCGGGGTAGCAATCAGCCCCAGCATTTT. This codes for CASSLFPRGSNQPQHF.

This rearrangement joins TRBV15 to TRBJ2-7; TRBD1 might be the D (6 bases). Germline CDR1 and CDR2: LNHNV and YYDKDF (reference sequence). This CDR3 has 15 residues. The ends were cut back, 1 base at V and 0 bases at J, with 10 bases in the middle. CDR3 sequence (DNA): TGTGCCACCAGCAGAGCAGGGGCCAGCTCCTACGAGCAGTACTTC. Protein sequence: CATSRAGASSYEQYF.

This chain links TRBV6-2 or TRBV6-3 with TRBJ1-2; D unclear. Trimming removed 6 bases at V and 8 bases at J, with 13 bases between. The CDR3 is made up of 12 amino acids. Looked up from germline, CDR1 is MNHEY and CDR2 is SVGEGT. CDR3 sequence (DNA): TGTGCCAGCAGCCCCAGAGTCTGGGGCTACACCTTC. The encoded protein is CASSPRVWGYTF.

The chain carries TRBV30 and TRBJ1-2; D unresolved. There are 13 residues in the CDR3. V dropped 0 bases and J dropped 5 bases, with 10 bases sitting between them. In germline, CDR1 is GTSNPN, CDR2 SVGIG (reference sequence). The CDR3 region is CAWSVQPPYGYTF. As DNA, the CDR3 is TGTGCCTGGAGTGTCCAGCCCCCTTATGGCTACACCTTC.

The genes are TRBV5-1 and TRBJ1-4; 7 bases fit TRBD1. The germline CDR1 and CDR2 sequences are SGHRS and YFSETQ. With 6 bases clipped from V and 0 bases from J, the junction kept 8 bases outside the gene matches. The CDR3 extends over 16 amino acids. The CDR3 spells CASNRGGGPTNEKLFF. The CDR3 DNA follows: TGCGCCAGCAACAGGGGTGGGGGACCAACTAATGAAAAACTGTTTTTT.

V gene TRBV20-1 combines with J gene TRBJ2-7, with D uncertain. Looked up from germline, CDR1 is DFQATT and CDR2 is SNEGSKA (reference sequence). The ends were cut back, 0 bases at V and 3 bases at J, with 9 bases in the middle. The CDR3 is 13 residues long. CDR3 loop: CSARELSFYEQYF. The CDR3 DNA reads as TGCAGTGCTAGAGAATTATCATTCTACGAGCAGTACTTC.

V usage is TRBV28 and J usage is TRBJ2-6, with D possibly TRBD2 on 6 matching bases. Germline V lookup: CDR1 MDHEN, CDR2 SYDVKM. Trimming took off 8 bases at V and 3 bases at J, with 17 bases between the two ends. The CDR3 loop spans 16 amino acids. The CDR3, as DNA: TGTGCCAGCGTCGGTGTCGGCGGGATTGGGGCCAACGTCCTGACTTTC. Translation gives CASVGVGGIGANVLTF.